This TCR beta chain was sequenced in a study of blood T cell repertoires in COVID-19. As for the study in general: Researchers got acute and convalescent COVID-19 samples from the United States, Italy and Spain. PBMCs, B-cell-depleted T cells, or T cells provided the cDNA or gDNA that made up the material.

Per the original methods: Reference gene primer amplification gave nucleated cell count estimates. Clones were sequenced by immunoSEQ multiplex PCR, and TCRdb holds only the in-frame ones, with some missing. V, J and clone size are those of that table, while D and trimming were read from the DNA. Of some 210,000 clones listed, about four fifths were seen once; the top ten hold less than 3.5%. V was clipped by 5 bases and J by 2 bases; unmatched bases: 4. Germline loops: CDR1 MNHEY, CDR2 SVGEGT. The CDR3 runs to 15 residues. The origin of this receptor is a man between 50 and 59 years old with active or convalescent COVID-19. This chain uses TRBV6-2 or TRBV6-3 with TRBJ2-1, with 9 bases aligning to TRBD2. Sequencing was carried out using peripheral blood. The DNA of the CDR3 is TGTGCCAGCAGTGCGGCGGGAGGGCCCTACAATGAGCAGTTCTTC. Translated: CASSAAGGPYNEQFF.